These 26 T cell receptor beta chains share one sample of origin, sequenced in a study of blood T cell repertoires in COVID-19. Generated by immunoSEQ multiplex PCR, the TCRdb table keeps only in-frame clones and is missing some. This sample has about 260,000 clones; around 86% occur once, and the top ten carry about 1.6%. Sequenced sample: peripheral blood. Receptors originate from a woman aged 40 to 49 who had recovered from COVID-19.

The chain is built from TRBV19 and TRBJ1-2; possible D gene TRBD1, 5 bases. The germline gives CDR1 LNHDA, CDR2 SQIVND (reference sequence). Trimming cost V 6 bases and J 8 bases, with 10 bases left between them. The CDR3 runs to 11 residues. CDR3 sequence (DNA): TGTGCCAGTAGCAGACAGACCGGCTACACCTTC. Translating it yields CASSRQTGYTF.

The chain combines TRBV5-1 with TRBJ2-7; tentatively, D is TRBD1 (5 bases). The length of the CDR3 is 14 residues. Deletions cut 0 bases from V and 1 base from J, with 8 bases between. The germline V gene encodes CDR1 SGHRS and CDR2 YFSETQ. CDR3 DNA: TGCGCCAGCAGCTTGGCAGGGTTTTCCTACGAGCAGTACTTC. Encoded protein: CASSLAGFSYEQYF.

V usage is TRBV5-6 and J usage is TRBJ2-5; 13 bases align to TRBD2. V shed 4 bases and J 5 bases; nucleotides not matched to a gene: 8. This CDR3 comprises 16 residues. Germline assignment: CDR1 SGHDT and CDR2 YYEEEE. CDR3 amino acids: CASSHRLAGGLETQYF. The DNA for the CDR3 is TGTGCCAGCAGCCACCGACTAGCGGGGGGCCTGGAGACCCAGTACTTC.

The J gene is TRBJ2-3, the V gene TRBV4-2, with TRBD2 matching over 8 bases. After removal of 0 bases from V and 6 bases from J, the junction contained 14 bases not matched to a gene. The CDR3 has 18 amino acids. The germline V gene encodes CDR1 LGHNA and CDR2 YNFKEQ. The CDR3 spells CASSQDRSAGAHGDTQYF. For the CDR3, the DNA is TGTGCCAGCAGCCAAGATCGCTCAGCGGGGGCCCATGGGGATACGCAGTATTTT.

The chain has TRBV29-1 and TRBJ2-3, with 8 bases matching TRBD2. The ends lost 4 bases at V and 9 bases at J; junction bases unmatched: 9. CDR1 and CDR2 from the germline V gene are SQVTM and ANQGSEA. The CDR3 spans 13 residues. CDR3 loop: CSVALRGAGTQYF. As DNA, the CDR3 is TGCAGCGTTGCGTTGCGGGGGGCGGGGACGCAGTATTTT.

The gene calls are TRBV4-1 and TRBJ2-3; TRBD2 aligns across 7 bases. This CDR3 comprises 15 residues. The V segment lost 0 bases and the J segment 2 bases; nucleotides outside the gene matches: 2. From germline, CDR1 is MGHRA and CDR2 YSYEKL. The CDR3: CASSQDRGDTDTQYF. CDR3 in DNA: TGCGCCAGCAGCCAAGATCGGGGGGACACAGATACGCAGTATTTT.

This clone was seen once. The gene calls are TRBV9 and TRBJ2-2; maybe TRBD1 (5 bases). Trimming cost V 4 bases and J 9 bases, with 13 bases left between them. Per germline, CDR1 SGDLS and CDR2 YYNGEE. The CDR3 extends over 13 amino acids. CDR3 loop: CASSPTKGWELFF. The DNA of the CDR3 is TGTGCCAGCAGCCCGACGAAGGGGTGGGAGCTGTTTTTT.

The chain recombines TRBV11-2 with TRBJ1-2, with D possibly TRBD1 on 6 matching bases. V was shortened by 5 bases and J by 4 bases, with 17 bases between the two germline ends. The germline V gene encodes CDR1 SGHAT and CDR2 FQNNGV. This CDR3 comprises 15 residues. CDR3 amino acids: CASSLRPDSSYGYTF. Here the CDR3 DNA reads TGTGCCAGCAGCCTTCGGCCGGACAGCAGCTATGGCTACACCTTC.

The chain has TRBV5-1 and TRBJ1-1, with D unclear. This CDR3 region has 14 residues. V was clipped by 1 base and J by 1 base, with 8 bases between them. CDR1 is SGHRS and CDR2 is YFSETQ in the germline V gene. The CDR3: CASSLSGKNTEAFF. CDR3 nucleotides: TGCGCCAGCAGCTTGTCGGGGAAGAACACTGAAGCTTTCTTT.

The rearrangement joins TRBV7-2 to TRBJ1-6; TRBD1 agrees at 7 bases. Looked up from germline, CDR1 is SGHTA and CDR2 is FQGNSA. The CDR3 loop spans 15 amino acids. V lost 2 bases and J lost 6; bases outside the gene matches: 4. The CDR3 sequence: CASSLRGDSNSPLHF. DNA for the CDR3: TGTGCCAGCAGCTTAAGAGGGGACAGTAATTCACCCCTCCACTTT.

The chain is built from TRBV11-2 and TRBJ1-1; maybe TRBD1 (5 bases). V dropped 6 bases and J dropped 5 bases, with 13 bases sitting between them. Germline CDR1 SGHAT, CDR2 FQNNGV. This CDR3 is built from 13 residues. CDR3 coding DNA: TGTGCCAGCAGACGGCCGGGGGGGACTGAAGCTTTCTTT. Protein product: CASRRPGGTEAFF.

This chain connects TRBV15 to TRBJ2-7; 8 bases agree with TRBD1. Germline trimming cut 3 bases from V and 0 bases from J; bases unmatched to any gene: 1. CDR3 size: 14 residues. Germline V gene lookup returns CDR1 LNHNV and CDR2 YYDKDF (reference sequence). The CDR3 nucleotides are TGTGCCACCAGCAGGGGACAGGTCTCCTACGAGCAGTACTTC. Protein: CATSRGQVSYEQYF.

This clone was observed a few times. The chain uses TRBV7-9 and TRBJ1-2; the D is unclear. CDR3 size: 13 residues. CDR1 and CDR2 from the germline V gene are SEHNR and FQNEAQ (reference sequence). Trimming shortened V by 5 bases and J by 2 bases, and 9 bases separated the two germline ends. CDR3 in amino acids: CASSPGVNYGYTF. Written as DNA, the CDR3 is TGTGCCAGCAGCCCCGGTGTGAACTATGGCTACACCTTC.

This chain connects TRBV9 to TRBJ2-3; 10 bases line up with TRBD2. Germline V gene lookup returns CDR1 SGDLS and CDR2 YYNGEE. This CDR3 is 16 amino acids long. Losses at the gene ends were 4 bases for V and 3 bases for J; bases not matched to a gene: 8. The CDR3 loop reads CASSSSSGGPTDTQYF. As DNA, the CDR3 is TGTGCCAGCAGCTCCTCTAGCGGGGGCCCAACAGATACGCAGTATTTT. Combining the CDR3 with reference TRBV9 and TRBJ2-3 gives the whole variable domain DSGVTQTPKHLITATGQRVTLRCSPRSGDLSVYWYQQSLDQGLQFLIQYYNGEERAKGNILERFSAQQFPDLHSELNLSSLELGDSALYFCASSSSSGGPTDTQYFGPGTRLTVL.

The rearrangement joins TRBV4-3 to TRBJ1-5; no clear D. The length of the CDR3 is 15 residues. The V and J ends lost 0 bases and 5 bases respectively, with 11 bases between them. The germline gives CDR1 LGHNA, CDR2 YSLEER. This CDR3 is CASSQEPLSDQPQHF. CDR3 nucleotides: TGCGCCAGCAGCCAAGAACCGTTGTCGGATCAGCCCCAGCATTTT.

The V call is TRBV7-2, the J call TRBJ1-6; TRBD1 matches at 10 bases. The CDR3 is 18 amino acids. V shed 5 bases, J shed 2 bases, and the junction held 9 bases outside the gene matches. Germline V CDR1 and CDR2: SGHTA, FQGNSA. The CDR3 reads CASSLWDRGKAYNSPLHF. CDR3 in DNA: TGTGCCAGCAGCCTTTGGGACAGGGGAAAGGCCTATAATTCACCCCTCCACTTT.

The rearrangement uses TRBV20-1 and TRBJ1-2, with D maybe TRBD1 (5 bases). CDR3 length equals 10 residues. Germline V gene lookup returns CDR1 DFQATT and CDR2 SNEGSKA (reference sequence). Trimming pared 4 bases from V and 6 bases from J, leaving 6 bases between. Here the CDR3 reads CSAIGDGYTF. In DNA form, the CDR3 reads TGCAGTGCTATAGGGGATGGCTACACCTTC.

The chain joins TRBV25-1 to TRBJ2-7, with 9 bases matching TRBD1. The CDR3 is 17 residues long. The V gene's germline CDR1 is MGHDK and CDR2 SYGVNS. Germline trimming cut 4 bases from V and 2 bases from J; bases unmatched to any gene: 12. This CDR3 is CASSVTPGQGRTYEQYF. Written as DNA, the CDR3 is TGTGCCAGCAGTGTTACACCGGGACAGGGCAGGACCTACGAGCAGTACTTC.

V gene TRBV7-9 combines with J gene TRBJ1-2; no reliable D call. The germline CDR1 and CDR2 sequences are SEHNR and FQNEAQ (reference sequence). Trimming removed 5 bases at V and 6 bases at J, with 13 bases between. CDR3 length: 13 residues. CDR3: CASSPGRGHGYTF. In DNA form, the CDR3 reads TGTGCCAGCAGCCCCGGTCGGGGTCATGGCTACACCTTC.

The chain joins TRBV10-1 to TRBJ2-6, with D uncertain. Per germline, CDR1 WNHNN and CDR2 SYGVQD (reference sequence). The CDR3 contains 17 residues. V lost 7 bases to trimming and J lost 0 bases, with 16 bases between them. This CDR3 is CASTKTPQSSGANVLTF. For the CDR3, the DNA is TGCGCCAGCACTAAGACACCACAGTCCTCTGGGGCCAACGTCCTGACTTTC.

The rearrangement links TRBV5-4 to TRBJ2-3; D possibly corresponds to TRBD2 (7 bases). The CDR3 is 15 amino acids. Per the germline V gene, CDR1 is SGHNT and CDR2 is YYREEE (reference sequence). Trimming shortened V by 2 bases and J by 4 bases, and 14 bases separated the two germline ends. This CDR3 reads CASSFRGGGPDTQYF. The CDR3 nucleotides read TGTGCCAGCAGCTTCCGTGGGGGGGGCCCAGATACGCAGTATTTT.

The chain uses TRBV11-2 and TRBJ2-3; possible D gene TRBD2, 5 bases. CDR3 length equals 14 residues. Germline V lookup: CDR1 SGHAT, CDR2 FQNNGV. The V gene lost 5 bases and the J gene lost 1 base, with 10 bases spanning the gap. CDR3 region: CASSALRGTDTQYF. The CDR3 DNA is TGTGCCAGCAGCGCCCTGAGGGGCACAGATACGCAGTATTTT.

V is TRBV7-9 and J is TRBJ1-2; D gene ambiguous. CDR3 size: 13 residues. Germline V gene sequence: CDR1 SEHNR, CDR2 FQNEAQ (reference sequence). The V end was cut by 5 bases, the J end by 1 base, with 8 bases between. The DNA for the CDR3 is TGTGCCAGCAGCCGGGGTTTTAACTATGGCTACACCTTC. Its translation: CASSRGFNYGYTF. Full variable domain (remainder filled in from reference TRBV7-9 and TRBJ1-2): DTGVSQNPRHKITKRGQNVTFRCDPISEHNRLYWYRQTLGQGPEFLTYFQNEAQLEKSRLLSDRFSAERPKGSFSTLEIQRTEQGDSAMYLCASSRGFNYGYTFGSGTRLTVV.

The chain is built from TRBV30 and TRBJ1-2; D unclear. The V gene lost 4 bases and the J gene lost 4 bases, with 16 bases spanning the gap. The germline V gene encodes CDR1 GTSNPN and CDR2 SVGIG (reference sequence). There are 14 residues in the CDR3. As DNA, the CDR3 is TGTGCCTGGACCCGTTCGCGAGAGGGCTATGGCTACACCTTC. Residues: CAWTRSREGYGYTF.

The CDR3 spells CASSETTSGGPLPRTDTQYF. The CDR3 DNA sequence: TGTGCCAGCAGTGAAACGACTAGCGGGGGGCCCTTACCCCGCACAGATACGCAGTATTTT. The chain recombines TRBV6-1 with TRBJ2-3, with 13 positions matching TRBD2. Looked up from germline, CDR1 is MNHNS and CDR2 is SASEGT. Losses at the gene ends were 2 bases for V and 1 base for J; bases not matched to a gene: 12. The CDR3 spans 20 residues.

The V call is TRBV29-1, the J call TRBJ2-7; TRBD1 is a possible D gene (6 bases). The CDR3 loop spans 13 amino acids. Germline V gene sequence: CDR1 SQVTM, CDR2 ANQGSEA. V dropped 2 bases and J dropped 3 bases, with 11 bases sitting between them. Here the CDR3 reads CSVERLGGYEQYF. The CDR3, as DNA: TGCAGCGTTGAAAGGTTAGGGGGCTACGAGCAGTACTTC.